This entry lists 10 T cell receptor beta chains sequenced from one sample in a study of cytomegalovirus exposure and HLA in healthy donors. Researchers ran the PCR with 60 Vbeta and 13 Jbeta primers. Method: immunoSEQ multiplex PCR; TCRdb's copy keeps in-frame clones and lacks some. In the table there are more than 100,000 clones, 72% of which are singletons. Sequenced input: PBMCs. These receptor sequences come from a middle-aged man in good health and CMV-seropositive.

J is TRBJ1-2 and V is TRBV5-6; TRBD1 agrees at 7 bases. The germline V gene has CDR1 SGHDT and CDR2 YYEEEE. V shed 4 bases and J 4 bases; nucleotides not matched to a gene: 10. This CDR3 has 15 amino acids. The CDR3 DNA reads as TGTGCCAGCAGCATATATCAGGGGGTTGGCTATGGCTACACCTTC. This sequence encodes CASSIYQGVGYGYTF.

This clone was seen only a few times. The chain couples TRBV5-1 to TRBJ2-5; 9 nucleotides agree with TRBD2. The ends lost 4 bases at V and 4 bases at J; junction bases unmatched: 5. This CDR3 contains 14 residues. Germline CDR1 reads SGHRS; CDR2 reads YFSETQ. In DNA, the CDR3 is TGCGCCAGCAGCCTAGGGACTAGCTCAGAGACCCAGTACTTC. Its protein product is CASSLGTSSETQYF.

The rearrangement uses TRBV15 and TRBJ2-3; 10 bases align to TRBD1. The CDR3 is 20 amino acids. Germline values: CDR1 LNHNV, CDR2 YYDKDF (reference sequence). V lost 2 bases, J lost 4 bases, and 18 bases stayed unmatched. In nucleotides, the CDR3 is TGTGCCACCAGCAGAAAGAGGGATCCCGGGACAGGGGTTTTCGCAGATACGCAGTATTTT. Protein: CATSRKRDPGTGVFADTQYF.

The chain is built from TRBV27 and TRBJ1-1; 8 bases line up with TRBD1. Germline CDR1 MNHEY, CDR2 SMNVEV (reference sequence). The V and J ends lost 5 bases and 1 base, in that order; junction bases with no gene match: 6. The CDR3 is 15 amino acids. CDR3 nucleotides: TGTGCCAGCAGTGCTTGGACAGGGCCGAACACTGAAGCTTTCTTT. This codes for CASSAWTGPNTEAFF.

This rearrangement joins TRBV27 to TRBJ2-7, with a tentative D call TRBD1 (5 bases). This CDR3 spans 14 amino acids. Germline V gene lookup returns CDR1 MNHEY and CDR2 SMNVEV (reference sequence). Trimming removed 6 bases at V and 3 bases at J, with 15 bases between. CDR3 sequence reads: CASRDRVSLYEQYF. In DNA, the CDR3 is TGTGCCAGCAGAGACAGAGTCAGTCTCTACGAGCAGTACTTC.

The chain uses TRBV6-1 and TRBJ1-5; D call uncertain. The length of the CDR3 is 14 residues. V was shortened by 6 bases and J by 7 bases, with 16 bases between the two germline ends. Per the germline V gene, CDR1 is MNHNS and CDR2 is SASEGT. The CDR3 protein is CASRDYRADQPQHF. The CDR3 region has the DNA TGTGCCAGCAGGGACTACAGAGCAGACCAGCCCCAGCATTTT.

V usage is TRBV6-5 and J usage is TRBJ1-1; 11 positions agree with TRBD1. Germline V gene sequence: CDR1 MNHEY, CDR2 SVGAGI. CDR3 size: 15 residues. V shed 2 bases, J shed 3 bases, and the junction held 2 bases outside the gene matches. The CDR3 nucleotides are TGTGCCAGCAGTTACGGGACAGGGGGATACACTGAAGCTTTCTTT. It translates to CASSYGTGGYTEAFF.

The chain combines TRBV5-1 with TRBJ1-4; the D is unclear. Germline loops: CDR1 SGHRS, CDR2 YFSETQ. The V end lost 6 bases, the J end lost 0 bases, and 12 bases lay between the germline ends. The CDR3 has 15 residues. The CDR3 region has the DNA TGCGCCAGCAAGTATACCAGCGCAACTAATGAAAAACTGTTTTTT. It is translated as CASKYTSATNEKLFF.

This clone showed up just once. This rearrangement joins TRBV29-1 to TRBJ1-1; TRBD1 might be the D (5 bases). V lost 6 bases, J lost 8 bases, and 10 bases lay in between. Looked up from germline, CDR1 is SQVTM and CDR2 is ANQGSEA. This CDR3 has 10 residues. The CDR3 region has the DNA TGCAGCGTGGTGCACAGGGAAGCTTTCTTT. This sequence encodes CSVVHREAFF.

This clone was counted a few times. The rearrangement joins TRBV27 to TRBJ2-5; 9 nucleotides agree with TRBD2. The germline gives CDR1 MNHEY, CDR2 SMNVEV (reference sequence). This CDR3 has 15 residues. V lost 8 bases and J lost 2; bases outside the gene matches: 9. CDR3 residues: CASWKRGDRQETQYF. DNA for the CDR3: TGTGCCAGCTGGAAGCGGGGGGACCGGCAAGAGACCCAGTACTTC.